The entry below describes one T cell receptor beta chain. Its specificity is not known. The data stem from a study of immune cell composition in non-small cell lung cancer. Study context: Most cases were lung adenocarcinoma or squamous cell carcinoma.

The CDR3 totals 13 residues. Per the germline V gene, CDR1 is MNHEY and CDR2 is SVGAGI. The V end lost 4 bases, the J end lost 2 bases, and 8 bases lay between the germline ends. Study-wide results and limits: Clones >0.5% enriched in tumour were rarer in adenocarcinoma (roughly 35%) than squamous (roughly 75%).

TCRdb's copy holds only in-frame clones and misses some; the assay was immunoSEQ multiplex PCR. Of about 13,000 clones listed, around 75% are singletons. The J gene is TRBJ1-1, the V gene TRBV6-5; D remains unclear. Sequencing was done on a sample of lung tumor tissue. This clonotype was obtained from a human donor with non-small cell lung cancer. The CDR3 here is CASSLGGNTEAFF. CDR3 DNA sequence: TGTGCCAGCAGTTTAGGAGGAAACACTGAAGCTTTCTTT.